This TCR beta chain was documented in a study of T-cell reconstitution after alpha-beta-depleted transplantation in children. The CDR3 is 12 residues long. V shed 0 bases and J shed 6 bases, with 5 bases lying between them. Germline V CDR1 and CDR2: DFQATT, SNEGSKA (reference sequence). Of note for this clonotype: Its antigen remains unknown.

Preparation of the TCRbeta library involved a method that used unique molecular identifiers. One entry per CDR3 protein results from TCRdb running MiXCR on the PCR reads. Of about 440,000 distinct CDR3 sequences listed, 43% are singletons. Study outcomes and limitations: The high TCRbeta diversity at day 60 in some patients came from surviving recipient T cells and thymic progenitors. T-cell numbers and diversity, one year after transplant, stemmed largely from T cells that were newly produced.

The sample was PBMCs, taken before TCRalphabeta/CD19-depleted stem cell transplant. This TCR was recovered from a girl aged 2-15 years with aplastic anemia, due to receive a stem cell transplant. V usage is TRBV20-1 and J usage is TRBJ2-2, with no clear D. The CDR3 reads CSAREFAGELFF. CDR3 coding DNA: TGCAGTGCTAGAGAGTTCGCCGGGGAGCTGTTTTTT.